The 8 T cell receptor beta chains reported below all come from one sample, sequenced in a study of blood T cell repertoires in COVID-19. The data were produced by immunoSEQ multiplex PCR, yet TCRdb's version contains in-frame clones alone and is incomplete. Among 190,000 or so clones listed, 85% to 90% were seen once. Sample: peripheral blood. The source of these receptors is a woman between 18 and 29 years old who had recovered from COVID-19.

V is TRBV14 and J is TRBJ1-2; 10 positions match TRBD1. V gave up 5 bases and J gave up 4 bases; unmatched junction bases: 7. The CDR3 runs 15 residues. The germline CDR1 and CDR2 sequences are SGHDN and FVKESK. As DNA, the CDR3 is TGTGCCAGCAGCGCTAACCGGGACAGGGGCTATGGCTACACCTTC. Protein product: CASSANRDRGYGYTF.

By sample share, this clone is medium-sized. The chain uses TRBV9 and TRBJ2-6; D is unclear. Germline CDR1 is SGDLS and CDR2 is YYNGEE. V shed 0 bases and J shed 1 base, with 8 bases lying between them. The CDR3 runs to 16 residues. In DNA, the CDR3 is TGTGCCAGCAGCGTAGATCGTTATTCTGGGGCCAACGTCCTGACTTTC. As protein: CASSVDRYSGANVLTF.

The gene calls are TRBV7-2 and TRBJ2-2; 14 bases are a match to TRBD2. There are 18 residues in the CDR3. The germline CDR1 and CDR2 sequences are SGHTA and FQGNSA. Trimming removed 3 bases from V and 0 bases from J; junction bases left unmatched: 3. The CDR3 bases are TGTGCCAGCAGCTTGACTAGCGGGGGGGCGGCGAACACCGGGGAGCTGTTTTTT. Its translation: CASSLTSGGAANTGELFF.

This sequence joins TRBV6-5 and TRBJ2-3, with D possibly TRBD2 on 7 matching bases. Germline V gene data show CDR1 as MNHEY and CDR2 as SVGAGI. This CDR3 spans 15 amino acids. Between the trimmed V and J ends, which lost 0 bases and 6 bases, there was a span of 13 bases. The CDR3 reads CASSYSGGAWDTQYF. The CDR3 bases are TGTGCCAGCAGTTACTCTGGGGGGGCATGGGATACGCAGTATTTT.

The CDR3: CASSDSGTGNTGELFF. Written as DNA, the CDR3 is TGTGCCAGCAGTGACTCCGGGACAGGGAACACCGGGGAGCTGTTTTTT. This chain links TRBV6-4 with TRBJ2-2, with 8 bases lining up with TRBD1. The germline V gene has CDR1 MRHNA and CDR2 SNTAGT. The J segment lost 1 base and the V segment lost 0 bases, leaving 1 base of the junction unmatched. The CDR3 contains 16 residues.

This sequence joins TRBV5-4 and TRBJ2-6, with D maybe TRBD1 (6 bases). Germline values: CDR1 SGHNT, CDR2 YYREEE (reference sequence). CDR3 length equals 19 residues. V was trimmed by 0 bases and J by 0 bases, leaving 16 bases between them. CDR3 region: CASSLEDRPVLSGANVLTF. CDR3 in DNA: TGTGCCAGCAGCTTGGAGGACAGACCTGTTCTCTCTGGGGCCAACGTCCTGACTTTC.

This sequence joins TRBV6-2 or TRBV6-3 and TRBJ1-1; D is undetermined. Trimming removed 5 bases at V and 1 base at J, with 8 bases between. Germline values: CDR1 MNHEY, CDR2 SVGEGT. This CDR3 comprises 13 residues. The CDR3: CASSRVPNTEAFF. Written as DNA, the CDR3 is TGTGCCAGCAGTCGAGTCCCGAACACTGAAGCTTTCTTT.

The V gene is TRBV30, the J gene TRBJ2-3, with 10 nucleotides matching TRBD2. The CDR3 has 15 residues. V dropped 0 bases and J dropped 6; count of bases not matched to a gene: 6. Looked up from germline, CDR1 is GTSNPN and CDR2 is SVGIG (reference sequence). DNA for the CDR3: TGTGCCTGGAGTGTGGGGACTAGCGCTTTGGATACGCAGTATTTT. It is translated as CAWSVGTSALDTQYF.